Below, 30 T cell receptor beta chains from the same sample are listed, as sequenced in a study of shared clonotypes between healthy human individuals. The protocol was immunoSEQ multiplex PCR, while the TCRdb copy is restricted to in-frame clones and leaves out a portion. Of some 2.4 million clones in the sample, 93% were seen once. The source material was naive CD4+ T cells from PBMCs. Subset here: CD45RA+ positively selected. The receptors originated from a man aged 18 to 35 in good health. Some clones in this sample may be carry-over from other donors' samples.

The J gene is TRBJ2-1, the V gene TRBV12-5; 11 nucleotides line up with TRBD2. The V gene's germline CDR1 is LGHNT and CDR2 FRNRAP. CDR3 size: 16 residues. J gave up 8 bases and V 1 base, and 7 bases lay outside the gene matches. The DNA for the CDR3 is TGTGCTAGTGGTTTGGGATCACTAGCGGGAGTGGATGAGCAGTTCTTC. Its protein product is CASGLGSLAGVDEQFF.

The chain has TRBV5-4 and TRBJ2-7; D call uncertain. The CDR3 covers 13 residues. V was trimmed by 0 bases and J by 6 bases, leaving 10 bases between them. Germline V gene sequence: CDR1 SGHNT, CDR2 YYREEE (reference sequence). In nucleotides, the CDR3 is TGTGCCAGCAGCTTGGGACCCATCGGCGAGCAGTACTTC. Its protein is CASSLGPIGEQYF.

This chain connects TRBV19 to TRBJ2-3, with D possibly matching TRBD2 (5 bases). Germline CDR1 is LNHDA and CDR2 is SQIVND (reference sequence). The CDR3 runs to 11 residues. With 5 bases removed from V and 7 bases from J, the gap between germline ends came to 7 bases. Here the CDR3 DNA reads TGTGCCAGTAGTGCGGGTCATACGCAGTATTTT. This sequence encodes CASSAGHTQYF.

This CDR3 reads CASSYSGRGAYQPQHF. In DNA form, the CDR3 reads TGTGCCAGCAGTTACTCGGGGCGGGGGGCGTATCAGCCCCAGCATTTT. This sequence joins TRBV6-5 and TRBJ1-5, with D tentatively TRBD1 (6 bases). The CDR3 spans 16 residues. V was cut by 0 bases and J by 5 bases, with 14 bases left in between. The germline gives CDR1 MNHEY, CDR2 SVGAGI.

The chain combines TRBV18 with TRBJ1-1, with D maybe TRBD1 (5 bases). This CDR3 has 14 amino acids. The germline V gene encodes CDR1 KGHSH and CDR2 LQKENI. V lost 3 bases to trimming and J lost 4 bases, with 12 bases between them. CDR3 nucleotide sequence: TGTGCCAGCTCACCGACAGCGGGGGGCACTGAAGCTTTCTTT. As protein: CASSPTAGGTEAFF.

Only a few counts were recorded for this clone. The chain uses TRBV9 and TRBJ1-1; D remains unclear. Trimming removed 1 base from V and 3 bases from J, with 10 bases in between. Germline loops: CDR1 SGDLS, CDR2 YYNGEE. The CDR3 sequence is 14 residues long. The CDR3 nucleotides are TGTGCCAGCAGCGTACTAGGGAGGGACACTGAAGCTTTCTTT. This sequence encodes CASSVLGRDTEAFF.

The V call is TRBV6-5, the J call TRBJ2-3; 8 positions match TRBD1. V was pared by 0 bases and J by 8 bases, with 7 bases of the junction left unmatched. Looked up from germline, CDR1 is MNHEY and CDR2 is SVGAGI. This CDR3 region has 15 residues. The CDR3 loop reads CASSYSGTGQFTQYF. CDR3 nucleotide sequence: TGTGCCAGCAGTTACTCGGGGACAGGACAATTTACGCAGTATTTT.

The rearrangement joins TRBV7-2 to TRBJ2-1; tentatively, D is TRBD1 (6 bases). Trimming pared 2 bases from V and 6 bases from J, leaving 11 bases between. Germline V gene lookup returns CDR1 SGHTA and CDR2 FQGNSA. There are 14 residues in the CDR3. This CDR3 is CASSLNRATNEQFF. CDR3 nucleotide sequence: TGTGCCAGCAGCTTAAACAGGGCCACCAATGAGCAGTTCTTC.

The V and J genes are TRBV27 and TRBJ1-1, with D maybe TRBD1 (5 bases). V was clipped by 5 bases and J by 3 bases, with 13 bases between them. CDR3 length: 14 residues. Germline V CDR1 and CDR2: MNHEY, SMNVEV (reference sequence). The CDR3 DNA reads TGTGCCAGCAGTGTTTGGGGAGGGGACACTGAAGCTTTCTTT. Amino acid sequence: CASSVWGGDTEAFF.

This clone was picked up one time. The chain employs TRBV10-1 and TRBJ2-7, with no clear D. The CDR3 runs to 13 residues. Trimming removed 8 bases from V and 6 bases from J, with 17 bases in between. Germline CDR1 is WNHNN and CDR2 is SYGVQD (reference sequence). CDR3 region: CASGRLGYGEQYF. DNA of the CDR3: TGCGCCAGCGGAAGATTGGGATACGGCGAGCAGTACTTC.

This chain joins TRBV7-9 and TRBJ2-1; D is possibly TRBD1 (6 bases). V dropped 2 bases and J dropped 7 bases, with 15 bases sitting between them. The CDR3 has 15 residues. The germline gives CDR1 SEHNR, CDR2 FQNEAQ (reference sequence). The CDR3 loop is CASSLYRAGANEQFF. In nucleotides, the CDR3 is TGTGCCAGCAGCTTATACAGGGCAGGGGCAAATGAGCAGTTCTTC.

The chain links TRBV6-6 to TRBJ2-3; D unclear. The CDR3 sequence is 16 residues long. Trimming removed 2 bases at V and 1 base at J, with 13 bases between. Per germline, CDR1 MNHNY and CDR2 SVGAGI (reference sequence). The chain's CDR3 is CASSYGVVYGTDTQYF. DNA of the CDR3: TGTGCCAGCAGTTACGGGGTGGTTTACGGCACAGATACGCAGTATTTT.

The rearrangement joins TRBV7-4 to TRBJ2-3; maybe TRBD1 (5 bases). CDR3 length: 16 amino acids. V was pared by 1 base and J by 2 bases, with 13 bases between. Germline V gene lookup returns CDR1 SGHVT and CDR2 SQSDAQ. DNA of the CDR3: TGTGCCAGCAGCTTAGAGGTCGCACAGGCCACAGATACGCAGTATTTT. Translation: CASSLEVAQATDTQYF.

The sample holds one count of this clone. The CDR3 is CASRHGTGGYEQYF. The CDR3 DNA reads as TGTGCCAGCAGACACGGGACAGGGGGATACGAGCAGTACTTC. The chain is built from TRBV6-5 and TRBJ2-7; 11 bases match TRBD1. Trimming took 6 bases from V and 4 from J; bases not matched to a gene: 5. The CDR3 is 14 amino acids. CDR1 and CDR2 from the germline V gene are MNHEY and SVGAGI.

The J gene is TRBJ2-1, the V gene TRBV5-1, with 8 positions matching TRBD1. V gave up 4 bases and J gave up 7 bases; unmatched junction bases: 7. The CDR3 runs 14 residues. The germline V gene has CDR1 SGHRS and CDR2 YFSETQ. The DNA for the CDR3 is TGCGCCAGCAGCCCCGGACAGGGTTTTAATGAGCAGTTCTTC. Protein: CASSPGQGFNEQFF.

This rearrangement joins TRBV2 to TRBJ2-5; D call uncertain. V was cut by 4 bases and J by 5 bases, with 5 bases left in between. The CDR3 is 11 amino acids. Germline V CDR1 and CDR2: SNHLY, FYNNEI. CDR3 region: CASSVYETQYF. CDR3 nucleotide sequence: TGTGCCAGCAGTGTTTATGAGACCCAGTACTTC.

The sample holds a few counts of this clone. The chain couples TRBV10-1 to TRBJ2-3; D remains unclear. CDR3 length equals 13 residues. CDR1 and CDR2 from the germline V gene are WNHNN and SYGVQD (reference sequence). V gave up 6 bases and J gave up 2 bases, with 9 bases separating them. CDR3 nucleotide sequence: TGCGCCAGCAGGGCGAGATACACAGATACGCAGTATTTT. It translates to CASRARYTDTQYF.

The chain couples TRBV5-8 to TRBJ1-1; D is uncertain. This CDR3 has 15 residues. CDR1 and CDR2 from the germline V gene are SGHTS and YDEGEE. V was trimmed by 5 bases and J by 1 base, leaving 15 bases between them. As DNA, the CDR3 is TGTGCCAGCAGACAAGTAAGGCGGTGGAACACTGAAGCTTTCTTT. This gives the protein CASRQVRRWNTEAFF.

The CDR3 is CASSSSIIAGVADEQFF. CDR3 nucleotides: TGTGCCAGCAGTTCCTCCATCATAGCGGGAGTGGCGGATGAGCAGTTCTTC. The chain joins TRBV28 to TRBJ2-1; 9 positions agree with TRBD2. This CDR3 is built from 17 residues. CDR1 MDHEN and CDR2 SYDVKM come from the germline V gene. The trim removed 4 bases at V and 8 bases at J, leaving 15 bases unmatched.

The chain joins TRBV9 to TRBJ2-1; TRBD2 matches 8 bases. V dropped 3 bases and J dropped 3; count of bases not matched to a gene: 11. The CDR3 extends over 17 amino acids. Germline-derived CDR1 and CDR2 are SGDLS and YYNGEE. The DNA of the CDR3 is TGTGCCAGCAGCGCTCAATGGGGCGGGAGGTACTACAATGAGCAGTTCTTC. Translation gives CASSAQWGGRYYNEQFF.

The chain uses TRBV5-1 and TRBJ2-6, with D uncertain. The CDR3 runs 16 residues. Germline loops: CDR1 SGHRS, CDR2 YFSETQ. V shed 4 bases and J shed 2 bases, with 13 bases lying between them. The CDR3 DNA follows: TGCGCCAGCAGCGAGACCACTCTAACTGGGGCCAACGTCCTGACTTTC. Translation: CASSETTLTGANVLTF.

The chain combines TRBV15 with TRBJ1-2; D remains unclear. The V end lost 0 bases, the J end lost 8 bases, and 10 bases lay between the germline ends. The CDR3 loop spans 13 amino acids. Germline V gene lookup returns CDR1 LNHNV and CDR2 YYDKDF (reference sequence). The CDR3 spells CATSRDRTRGYTF. The CDR3 DNA follows: TGTGCCACCAGCAGAGATAGGACTCGGGGCTACACCTTC.

The rearrangement uses TRBV6-5 and TRBJ2-5, with 7 bases fitting TRBD1. Germline V lookup: CDR1 MNHEY, CDR2 SVGAGI. J was trimmed by 5 bases and V by 2 bases; bases with no gene match: 8. The CDR3 spans 15 residues. The chain's CDR3 is CASSYPGQLGETQYF. As DNA, the CDR3 is TGTGCCAGCAGTTACCCGGGACAGTTGGGGGAGACCCAGTACTTC.

The gene calls are TRBV28 and TRBJ2-7; 10 nucleotides line up with TRBD2. CDR3 length equals 14 residues. V lost 5 bases, J lost 7 bases, and 8 bases stayed unmatched. Looked up from germline, CDR1 is MDHEN and CDR2 is SYDVKM. In DNA form, the CDR3 reads TGTGCCAGCAGTAGACTAGCGGGCCTGGGTGAGCAGTACTTC. Residues: CASSRLAGLGEQYF.

This chain connects TRBV28 to TRBJ2-5; 8 nucleotides line up with TRBD1. With V trimmed by 2 bases and J by 4 bases, 15 bases remained unmatched. CDR3 length equals 18 residues. Germline V gene data show CDR1 as MDHEN and CDR2 as SYDVKM. CDR3 bases: TGTGCCAGCAGTTTACTATGGTCTCTCTCAGGGGGCTCAGAGACCCAGTACTTC. Protein sequence: CASSLLWSLSGGSETQYF. Based on the CDR3 plus reference TRBV28 and TRBJ2-5, the full variable domain is DVKVTQSSRYLVKRTGEKVFLECVQDMDHENMFWYRQDPGLGLRLIYFSYDVKMKEKGDIPEGYSVSREKKERFSLILESASTNQTSMYLCASSLLWSLSGGSETQYFGPGTRLLVL.

As regards this clone: The same CDR3 is also encoded by other DNA sequences in this sample. The chain links TRBV2 to TRBJ1-1; 8 nucleotides match TRBD1. J lost 4 bases, V lost 4 bases, and 2 bases had no gene match. This CDR3 spans 13 amino acids. Germline loops: CDR1 SNHLY, CDR2 FYNNEI. The CDR3 bases are TGTGCCAGCAGTGTCGGGACAGGCACTGAAGCTTTCTTT. It codes for CASSVGTGTEAFF. The full variable domain, rest sourced from reference TRBV2 and TRBJ1-1, is EPEVTQTPSHQVTQMGQEVILRCVPISNHLYFYWYRQILGQKVEFLVSFYNNEISEKSEIFDDQFSVERPDGSNFTLKIRSTKLEDSAMYFCASSVGTGTEAFFGQGTRLTVV.

The J gene is TRBJ2-5, the V gene TRBV7-8; TRBD1 aligns across 10 bases. The germline V gene encodes CDR1 SGHVS and CDR2 FQNEAQ. V was pared by 5 bases and J by 2 bases, with 11 bases of the junction left unmatched. CDR3 length: 17 amino acids. CDR3 loop: CASSPRRDRGRQETQYF. CDR3 sequence (DNA): TGTGCCAGCAGCCCACGCCGGGACAGGGGCCGGCAAGAGACCCAGTACTTC.

Note on this clone: Other DNA sequences from this sample encode an identical CDR3 as well. The chain has TRBV5-1 and TRBJ2-5; D assignment may be TRBD1 or TRBD2 (5 bases each). Germline V CDR1 and CDR2: SGHRS, YFSETQ. Trimming removed 2 bases from V and 1 base from J, with 9 bases in between. The CDR3 has 14 amino acids. CDR3: CASSLTGAQETQYF. CDR3 sequence (DNA): TGCGCCAGCAGCTTAACCGGGGCCCAAGAGACCCAGTACTTC.

Remarks on this clone: This sample also contains other DNA sequences that code for the same CDR3. The chain uses TRBV18 and TRBJ2-3; 11 bases map to TRBD2. CDR1 is KGHSH, CDR2 LQKENI, per germline. The ends lost 6 bases at V and 1 base at J; junction bases unmatched: 6. CDR3 length equals 16 residues. CDR3 amino acids: CASSPLAGGRTDTQYF. The CDR3 coding sequence is TGTGCCAGCTCCCCCCTAGCGGGAGGACGCACAGATACGCAGTATTTT.

The chain joins TRBV29-1 to TRBJ1-2; perhaps TRBD1 as D (5 bases). The CDR3 totals 13 residues. The V and J ends lost 7 bases and 5 bases respectively, with 17 bases between them. Germline CDR1 and CDR2: SQVTM and ANQGSEA. The CDR3: CSAQRSQGYGYTF. CDR3 DNA: TGCAGCGCCCAAAGGAGCCAGGGATATGGCTACACCTTC.